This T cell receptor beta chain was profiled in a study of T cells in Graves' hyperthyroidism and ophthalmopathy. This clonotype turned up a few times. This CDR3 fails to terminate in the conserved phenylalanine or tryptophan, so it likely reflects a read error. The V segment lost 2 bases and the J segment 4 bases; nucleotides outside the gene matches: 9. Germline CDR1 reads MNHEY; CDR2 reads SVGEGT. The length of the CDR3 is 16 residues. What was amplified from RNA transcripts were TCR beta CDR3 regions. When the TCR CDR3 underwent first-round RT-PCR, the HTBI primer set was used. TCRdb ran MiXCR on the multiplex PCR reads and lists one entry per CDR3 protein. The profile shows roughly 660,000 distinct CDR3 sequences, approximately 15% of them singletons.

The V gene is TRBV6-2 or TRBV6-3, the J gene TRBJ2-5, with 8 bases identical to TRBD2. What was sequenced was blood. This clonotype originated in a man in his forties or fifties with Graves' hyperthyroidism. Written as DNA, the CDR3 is TGTGCCAGCAGTTACGGTTCTCCGGGGGGGCGAGAGACCCAGTACCTC. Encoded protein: CASSYGSPGGRETQYL.